The 20 T cell receptor beta chains in this list originate from one sample, sequenced in a study of shared T cell receptors in the human thymus. The data were produced by immunoSEQ multiplex PCR, yet TCRdb's version contains in-frame clones alone and is incomplete. The sample holds about 610,000 clones, 88% seen once. These data also featured in a second study, about human thymus T cells.

Sequenced material: thymocytes. All receptors come from a boy under three years old with a congenital heart defect.

The V gene is TRBV14, the J gene TRBJ2-3, with D perhaps TRBD2 (5 bases). CDR3 size: 13 residues. Trimming took off 6 bases at V and 0 bases at J, with 7 bases between the two ends. Per germline, CDR1 SGHDN and CDR2 FVKESK. The CDR3 DNA is TGTGCCAGCAGACGAGGGAGCACAGATACGCAGTATTTT. Protein product: CASRRGSTDTQYF.

V usage is TRBV4-2 and J usage is TRBJ2-3; TRBD2 might be the D (5 bases). This CDR3 spans 16 amino acids. Trimming removed 2 bases at V and 1 base at J, with 13 bases between. Looked up from germline, CDR1 is LGHNA and CDR2 is YNFKEQ. In DNA form, the CDR3 reads TGTGCCAGCAGCCAACGTGGCGGGCACCGCACAGATACGCAGTATTTT. Protein: CASSQRGGHRTDTQYF.

V is TRBV6-4 and J is TRBJ2-1; TRBD2 matches at 7 bases. The CDR3 extends over 17 amino acids. The junction had 8 bases not matched to a gene; V was cut back by 0 bases and J by 3 bases. Germline values: CDR1 MRHNA, CDR2 SNTAGT. The CDR3: CASSDSGGRESYNEQFF. CDR3 bases: TGTGCCAGCAGTGACTCGGGAGGGCGGGAAAGCTACAATGAGCAGTTCTTC.

This clone appeared a few times. In DNA, the CDR3 is TGCGCCAGCAGCAAGAACCACTTCCAAAGCACAGATACGCAGTATTTT. Amino acid sequence: CASSKNHFQSTDTQYF. The V and J genes are TRBV5-1 and TRBJ2-3; D uncertain. Trimming took off 4 bases at V and 0 bases at J, with 15 bases between the two ends. Germline assignment: CDR1 SGHRS and CDR2 YFSETQ. This CDR3 spans 16 amino acids.

The chain recombines TRBV6-1 with TRBJ1-1; TRBD1 is a possible D gene (5 bases). This CDR3 has 16 amino acids. The ends were cut back, 4 bases at V and 3 bases at J, with 18 bases in the middle. CDR1 and CDR2 from the germline V gene are MNHNS and SASEGT. The CDR3 here is CASSVLQVVGDTEAFF. The CDR3 DNA follows: TGTGCCAGCAGTGTATTACAGGTAGTAGGTGACACTGAAGCTTTCTTT.

The chain uses TRBV7-8 and TRBJ2-2, with 7 nucleotides matching TRBD2. Germline V gene sequence: CDR1 SGHVS, CDR2 FQNEAQ. V gave up 5 bases and J gave up 5 bases; unmatched junction bases: 8. The CDR3 is 15 residues long. This CDR3 reads CASSPGLVKTGELFF. The CDR3 DNA follows: TGTGCCAGCAGCCCCGGACTAGTAAAGACCGGGGAGCTGTTTTTT.

The chain is built from TRBV4-3 and TRBJ1-5; D is unresolved. The CDR3 has 13 amino acids. The germline CDR1 and CDR2 sequences are LGHNA and YSLEER. V lost 0 bases and J 8 bases, leaving 8 bases between the germline ends. The CDR3 reads CASSQELREPQHF. In nucleotides, the CDR3 is TGCGCCAGCAGCCAAGAACTGAGGGAGCCCCAGCATTTT.

The gene calls are TRBV6-1 and TRBJ1-1; 8 bases are a match to TRBD1. The CDR3 spans 17 residues. Germline assignment: CDR1 MNHNS and CDR2 SASEGT. Unmatched junction bases numbered 15, after V lost 2 bases and J lost 7 bases. For the CDR3, the DNA is TGTGCCAGCAGTGAATGCGGTAAGGGACAGGCCCACATTGAAGCTTTCTTT. As protein: CASSECGKGQAHIEAFF.

This clone was found a few times. V usage is TRBV15 and J usage is TRBJ1-2, with D uncertain. V lost 0 bases, J lost 5 bases, and 16 bases lay in between. Germline V CDR1 and CDR2: LNHNV, YYDKDF (reference sequence). The CDR3 runs 16 residues. The CDR3 sequence is CATSRDQEGARYGYTF. CDR3 coding DNA: TGTGCCACCAGCAGAGATCAAGAGGGAGCGCGGTATGGCTACACCTTC.

The V call is TRBV30, the J call TRBJ2-6; no clear D gene. Looked up from germline, CDR1 is GTSNPN and CDR2 is SVGIG (reference sequence). V was cut by 3 bases and J by 2 bases, with 14 bases left in between. The length of the CDR3 is 16 residues. CDR3 DNA sequence: TGTGCCTGGAGCCGGGTGTTTCGGGCTGGGGCCAACGTCCTGACTTTC. As protein: CAWSRVFRAGANVLTF.

V usage is TRBV6-1 and J usage is TRBJ1-5, with D possibly being TRBD1 (5 bases). CDR3 size: 14 residues. Trimming left V 7 bases short and J 2 bases short, with 12 bases between. Germline values: CDR1 MNHNS, CDR2 SASEGT. The CDR3, as DNA: TGTGCCAGCACCGGCAGGGAAGGCAATCAGCCCCAGCATTTT. Its protein product is CASTGREGNQPQHF.

This sequence joins TRBV2 and TRBJ2-7; possible D gene TRBD1, 6 bases. Germline V gives CDR1 SNHLY, CDR2 FYNNEI. Between the trimmed V and J ends, which lost 7 bases and 3 bases, there was a span of 13 bases. There are 13 residues in the CDR3. CDR3 nucleotides: TGTGCCAGCAAACGGGACACTAACTACGAGCAGTACTTC. It specifies CASKRDTNYEQYF.

The CDR3 nucleotides are TGTGCCAGCAGTTCGCTCCAGGAAACTAGGCATGGCTACACCTTC. As protein: CASSSLQETRHGYTF. The chain couples TRBV6-6 to TRBJ1-2; D is uncertain. CDR3 size: 15 residues. Germline V gene lookup returns CDR1 MNHNY and CDR2 SVGAGI (reference sequence). Trimming pared 4 bases from V and 6 bases from J, leaving 18 bases between.

Here the CDR3 DNA reads TGTGCCAGTAGTAACACTAGCGGGAGGGCCATAGTTGAGGCCTACGAGCAGTACTTC. Protein: CASSNTSGRAIVEAYEQYF. The chain carries TRBV19 and TRBJ2-7, with TRBD2 identical over 13 bases. Trimming at V came to 4 bases and at J to 2 bases, leaving 14 bases not matched to a gene. The CDR3 spans 19 residues. Looked up from germline, CDR1 is LNHDA and CDR2 is SQIVND (reference sequence).

The V gene is TRBV29-1, the J gene TRBJ2-1; unclear D gene. Trimming took 4 bases from V and 5 from J, leaving 9 bases between them. Germline assignment: CDR1 SQVTM and CDR2 ANQGSEA. CDR3 size: 12 residues. The CDR3 spells CSVVAVDNEQFF. The CDR3 DNA sequence: TGCAGCGTTGTGGCCGTCGACAATGAGCAGTTCTTC.

The genes are TRBV5-1 and TRBJ2-1, with D maybe TRBD1 (5 bases). The CDR3 length is 16 residues. Germline CDR1 reads SGHRS; CDR2 reads YFSETQ. With 1 base removed from V and 9 bases from J, the gap between germline ends came to 20 bases. CDR3 sequence (DNA): TGCGCCAGCAGCTTGTACCAGGGAAGGGTGTCGCGTGAGCAGTTCTTC. Protein: CASSLYQGRVSREQFF.

This clone came up a few times. The rearrangement joins TRBV9 to TRBJ2-1; no reliable D call. The CDR3 is made up of 15 amino acids. Per germline, CDR1 SGDLS and CDR2 YYNGEE. V gave up 3 bases and J gave up 5 bases, with 15 bases separating them. CDR3 DNA: TGTGCCAGCAGCGCCGCTGGAGCAGATGACAATGAGCAGTTCTTC. Its protein is CASSAAGADDNEQFF.

The V and J genes are TRBV27 and TRBJ2-2; 10 nucleotides line up with TRBD1. This CDR3 spans 15 amino acids. Germline trimming cut 6 bases from V and 4 bases from J; bases unmatched to any gene: 5. Germline V gives CDR1 MNHEY, CDR2 SMNVEV (reference sequence). CDR3 coding DNA: TGTGCCAGCAGGAGGGACAGGGGAATCACCGGGGAGCTGTTTTTT. It yields the protein CASRRDRGITGELFF.

The chain carries TRBV6-5 and TRBJ1-1; TRBD1 matches 8 bases. V shed 4 bases, J shed 1 base, and the junction held 2 bases outside the gene matches. The CDR3 is 14 residues long. The germline V gene has CDR1 MNHEY and CDR2 SVGAGI. Here the CDR3 reads CASSCQGANTEAFF. CDR3 in DNA: TGTGCCAGCAGTTGCCAGGGGGCGAACACTGAAGCTTTCTTT.

V is TRBV12-5 and J is TRBJ2-7; 7 bases are shared with TRBD2. The CDR3 runs 17 residues. The junction had 12 bases not matched to a gene; V was cut back by 1 base and J by 3 bases. Looked up from germline, CDR1 is LGHNT and CDR2 is FRNRAP. CDR3 bases: TGTGCTAGTGGTTTGGCCCAGCGGGGACCTGAATTCTACGAGCAGTACTTC. This translates into CASGLAQRGPEFYEQYF.